This TCR beta chain was sequenced for a study of blood T cell repertoires in COVID-19. Study at large: T cells, B-cell-depleted T cells, or PBMCs supplied cDNA or gDNA.

As handled by the study authors: How many nucleated cells were present was estimated from reference gene primer amplification. Only in-frame clones appear in the TCRdb table, and some are missing; sequencing was by immunoSEQ multiplex PCR. V and J calls and clone size are those listed in that table; D and trimming were worked out from the DNA. The sample lists 200,000 to 300,000 clones, around 82% occurring once. This clone was counted only a few times. Germline V gene sequence: CDR1 SGHTA, CDR2 FQGNSA. V dropped 5 bases and J dropped 2; count of bases not matched to a gene: 8. This CDR3 is built from 18 residues.

The gene calls are TRBV7-2 and TRBJ2-2, with TRBD2 matching 13 bases. This TCR was recovered from a woman in her 40s who had been exposed to COVID-19. Sequencing was performed on PBMCs or T cells enriched from blood (not recorded which). The CDR3 loop is CASSPPGLAGTNTGELFF. The CDR3 DNA reads as TGTGCCAGCAGCCCGCCGGGACTAGCGGGGACAAACACCGGGGAGCTGTTTTTT.